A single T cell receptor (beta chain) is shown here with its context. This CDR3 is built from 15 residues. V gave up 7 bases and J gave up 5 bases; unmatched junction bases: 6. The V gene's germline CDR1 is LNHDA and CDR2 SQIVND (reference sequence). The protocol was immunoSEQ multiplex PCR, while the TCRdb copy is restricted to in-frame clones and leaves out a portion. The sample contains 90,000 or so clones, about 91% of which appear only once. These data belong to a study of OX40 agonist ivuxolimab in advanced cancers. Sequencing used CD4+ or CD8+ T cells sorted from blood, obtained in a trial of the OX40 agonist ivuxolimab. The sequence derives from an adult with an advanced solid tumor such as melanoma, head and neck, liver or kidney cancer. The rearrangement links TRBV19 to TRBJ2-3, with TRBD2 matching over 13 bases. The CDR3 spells CASNGLAGDQDTQYF. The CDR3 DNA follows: TGTGCCAGTAATGGACTAGCGGGAGACCAAGATACGCAGTATTTT.